This is a list of T cell receptor beta chains from one sample in a study of blood T cell repertoires in COVID-19. Clones were sequenced by immunoSEQ multiplex PCR, and TCRdb holds only the in-frame ones, with some missing. In the table there are some 230,000 clones, around 83% of which are singletons. Sequenced sample: peripheral blood. The source is a woman in her fifties or sixties with COVID-19, enrolled during active disease. CDR3s include the opening cysteine and the closing phenylalanine or tryptophan. A D gene is named only where the DNA matches it firmly. Only part of the rows carry a size: once, few, many, or a class if the clone is expanded.

size: NA
D: TRBD1
J: TRBJ1-2
V: TRBV9
DNA: TGTGCCAGCAGCGCTAGACAGGGAGAGTCACCAGGCTACACCTTC
CDR3: CASSARQGESPGYTF

size: NA
D: TRBD1
J: TRBJ1-3
V: TRBV7-9
DNA: TGTGCCAGCAGCTTAGAGGGGGCCGCGAGCTCTGGAAACACCATATATTTT
CDR3: CASSLEGAASSGNTIYF

size: NA
D: TRBD1
J: TRBJ2-1
V: TRBV5-1
DNA: TGCGCCAGCCGTCCCGGGACAGGGAACAATGAGCAGTTCTTC
CDR3: CASRPGTGNNEQFF

size: NA
D: TRBD1
J: TRBJ1-2
V: TRBV7-6
DNA: TGTGCCAGCAGCTTAGCTAACGGACAGGGACCTCAGGGCTACACCTTC
CDR3: CASSLANGQGPQGYTF

size: NA
D: TRBD2
J: TRBJ2-3
V: TRBV2
DNA: TGTGCCAGCAGTGAACCTCTTATTAGCGGGGGATTAGATACGCAGTATTTT
CDR3: CASSEPLISGGLDTQYF

size: NA
D: TRBD1
J: TRBJ2-5
V: TRBV24-1
DNA: TGTGCCACCAGTGATTCCCTGGGCGGACAGGACGGCGAGACCCAGTACTTC
CDR3: CATSDSLGGQDGETQYF

size: NA
D: TRBD1
J: TRBJ1-2
V: TRBV5-6
DNA: TGTGCCAGCAGTTCCGGGACAGGTCGGGTTAACTATGGCTACACCTTC
CDR3: CASSSGTGRVNYGYTF

size: NA
D: NA
J: TRBJ1-6
V: TRBV11-1
DNA: TGTGCCAGCAGCTTAGCTGAGGGCTCACCCCTCCACTTT
CDR3: CASSLAEGSPLHF

size: NA
D: TRBD2
J: TRBJ2-3
V: TRBV28
DNA: TGTGCCAGCTCCCTTATTCGGGGGGTAATCGGCACAGATACGCAGTATTTT
CDR3: CASSLIRGVIGTDTQYF

size: NA
D: TRBD1
J: TRBJ1-1
V: TRBV6-5
DNA: TGTGCCAGCAGTTTTCTCCAGGGGGCTGAAGCTTTCTTT
CDR3: CASSFLQGAEAFF

size: once
D: TRBD1
J: TRBJ1-1
V: TRBV10-3
DNA: TGTGCCATCAGTGACTCTCCTCGGACAGGGTCCACTGAAGCTTTCTTT
CDR3: CAISDSPRTGSTEAFF

size: NA
D: TRBD1
J: TRBJ2-3
V: TRBV19
DNA: TGTGCCAGTCGGGACAGGGGGTCACGTGGGGACACGCAGTATTTT
CDR3: CASRDRGSRGDTQYF

size: NA
D: NA
J: TRBJ2-1
V: TRBV18
DNA: TGTGCCAGCTCATCGCAGGGAGGCTACAATGAGCAGTTCTTC
CDR3: CASSSQGGYNEQFF

size: NA
D: TRBD2
J: TRBJ2-3
V: TRBV5-1
DNA: TGCGCCAGCAGTCGCTCCGGGACTAGCGGGGAAGGCACGCAGTATTTT
CDR3: CASSRSGTSGEGTQYF

size: NA
D: NA
J: TRBJ2-3
V: TRBV3-1/TRBV3-2
DNA: TGTGCCAGCAGCCAAATTTCCGGGTCAGATACGCAGTATTTT
CDR3: CASSQISGSDTQYF

size: NA
D: TRBD1
J: TRBJ1-5
V: TRBV2
DNA: TGTGCCAGCAGCCCCGGACAGGGACGGAATCAGCCCCAGCATTTT
CDR3: CASSPGQGRNQPQHF

size: few
D: TRBD2
J: TRBJ2-1
V: TRBV24-1
DNA: TGTGCCACCAGTGATCCCGGGAGGGATGGTTACAATGAGCAGTTCTTC
CDR3: CATSDPGRDGYNEQFF

size: NA
D: NA
J: TRBJ2-5
V: TRBV4-1
DNA: TGCGCCAGCAGCCTAGCGGACCCAGGGACCCAGTACTTC
CDR3: CASSLADPGTQYF

size: NA
D: TRBD1
J: TRBJ1-5
V: TRBV30
DNA: TGTGCCTGGAGTACAGGGGGCGGTCAGCCCCAGCATTTT
CDR3: CAWSTGGGQPQHF

size: NA
D: TRBD1
J: TRBJ2-1
V: TRBV12-5
DNA: TGTGCTAGTGGCCTCGGACAGGCAGGGCGCAATGAGCAGTTCTTC
CDR3: CASGLGQAGRNEQFF

size: NA
D: TRBD1
J: TRBJ1-6
V: TRBV12-3/TRBV12-4
DNA: TGTGCCAGCAGTTTAACAGGGGGTTCACCCCTCCACTTT
CDR3: CASSLTGGSPLHF

size: NA
D: TRBD1
J: TRBJ2-1
V: TRBV5-6
DNA: TGTGCCAGCAGCCCGGTCGGGCAGGGGGCACGGGGTGAGCAGTTCTTC
CDR3: CASSPVGQGARGEQFF

size: NA
D: TRBD1
J: TRBJ1-2
V: TRBV7-8
DNA: TGTGCCAGCAGCTTCGGGACAGGGAGGGGAAACTATGGCTACACCTTC
CDR3: CASSFGTGRGNYGYTF

size: NA
D: NA
J: TRBJ1-1
V: TRBV14
DNA: TGTGCCAGCAGCCAATTCAGGGGAGGGACTGAAGCTTTCTTT
CDR3: CASSQFRGGTEAFF

size: NA
D: NA
J: TRBJ2-2
V: TRBV28
DNA: TGTGCCAGCAGTGCCTCAGGGGGGAGGAGGATAGGGGAGCTGTTTTTT
CDR3: CASSASGGRRIGELFF

size: NA
D: TRBD1
J: TRBJ1-6
V: TRBV2
DNA: TGTGCCAGCAGTGTGACAGGGAGCTATAATTCACCCCTCCACTTT
CDR3: CASSVTGSYNSPLHF

size: once
D: NA
J: TRBJ2-1
V: TRBV28
DNA: TGTGCCAGCGAGCCTCCGGGACTCTCCTACAATGAGCAGTTCTTC
CDR3: CASEPPGLSYNEQFF

size: NA
D: NA
J: TRBJ2-5
V: TRBV18
DNA: TGTGCCAGCTCACCACGTAGTAGCCAAGAGACCCAGTACTTC
CDR3: CASSPRSSQETQYF

size: NA
D: NA
J: TRBJ1-1
V: TRBV5-1
DNA: TGCGCCAGCAGCCCGCTCCGGACAGCTCTCAAAACTGAAGCTTTCTTT
CDR3: CASSPLRTALKTEAFF

size: NA
D: NA
J: TRBJ1-2
V: TRBV6-4
DNA: TGTGCCAGCAGTGACCCGCGGAGACCCTCCTATGGCTACACCTTC
CDR3: CASSDPRRPSYGYTF

size: NA
D: TRBD1
J: TRBJ1-2
V: TRBV9
DNA: TGTGCCAGCAGCGCAGGACAGGGGGCGATCGTGGCCTATGGCTACACCTTC
CDR3: CASSAGQGAIVAYGYTF

size: NA
D: TRBD1
J: TRBJ2-7
V: TRBV5-1
DNA: TGCGCCAGCAGCCCTCGGGACAGGGCGTACGAGCAGTACTTC
CDR3: CASSPRDRAYEQYF

size: NA
D: NA
J: TRBJ1-6
V: TRBV12-5
DNA: TGTGCTAGTGGTCTTTCAGGACTGCGATATAATTCACCCCTCCACTTT
CDR3: CASGLSGLRYNSPLHF

size: NA
D: TRBD1
J: TRBJ2-1
V: TRBV24-1
DNA: TGTGCCACCAGTGAGTACGGACAGGGATCACCCAATGAGCAGTTCTTC
CDR3: CATSEYGQGSPNEQFF

size: NA
D: TRBD1
J: TRBJ1-4
V: TRBV2
DNA: TGTGCCAGCAAGACAGGGCTAAAACTGTTTTTT
CDR3: CASKTGLKLFF

size: few
D: TRBD1
J: TRBJ2-1
V: TRBV5-1
DNA: TGCGCCAGCAGCTTACGACAGGGGGGCAATGAGCAGTTCTTC
CDR3: CASSLRQGGNEQFF

size: few
D: NA
J: TRBJ2-3
V: TRBV10-3
DNA: TGTGCCATCCGGGGGTTCACAGATACGCAGTATTTT
CDR3: CAIRGFTDTQYF

size: NA
D: NA
J: TRBJ1-2
V: TRBV11-3
DNA: TGTGCCAGCAGCACCTTGAGGGATGGCTACACCTTC
CDR3: CASSTLRDGYTF

size: NA
D: NA
J: TRBJ2-1
V: TRBV19
DNA: TGTGCCAGTAGTACCCATCGTGGGAGCGATCAATACAATGAGCAGTTCTTC
CDR3: CASSTHRGSDQYNEQFF

size: NA
D: NA
J: TRBJ1-1
V: TRBV19
DNA: TGTGCCAGTAGTACCCCAGGGGTGAACACTGAAGCTTTCTTT
CDR3: CASSTPGVNTEAFF

size: NA
D: NA
J: TRBJ1-5
V: TRBV24-1
DNA: TGTGCCACCAGTGATAGGGGTTTCAATCAGCCCCAGCATTTT
CDR3: CATSDRGFNQPQHF

size: NA
D: TRBD2
J: TRBJ2-3
V: TRBV28
DNA: TGTGCCAGCAGCGAGCGGGGGCGCACAGATACGCAGTATTTT
CDR3: CASSERGRTDTQYF

size: NA
D: TRBD1
J: TRBJ2-5
V: TRBV19
DNA: TGTGCCAGTAGTCCAGGACAGGGGAAGGCGACCCAGTACTTC
CDR3: CASSPGQGKATQYF

size: NA
D: NA
J: TRBJ2-7
V: TRBV6-2/TRBV6-3
DNA: TGTGCCAGCAGTACGGCGACAGGCCGGAGGGAGCAGTACTTC
CDR3: CASSTATGRREQYF

size: NA
D: NA
J: TRBJ1-5
V: TRBV19
DNA: TGTGCCAGTAGTCCCCGGACAGCCTTTTATAGCAATCAGCCCCAGCATTTT
CDR3: CASSPRTAFYSNQPQHF

size: NA
D: NA
J: TRBJ2-2
V: TRBV9
DNA: TGTGCCAGCAGCGACCGAGAGAACACCGGGGAGCTGTTTTTT
CDR3: CASSDRENTGELFF

size: NA
D: NA
J: TRBJ2-2
V: TRBV5-4
DNA: TGTGCCAGCAGCCAGCAGGACAGTCCATTTTGGTCCGGGGAGCTGTTTTTT
CDR3: CASSQQDSPFWSGELFF

size: NA
D: TRBD2
J: TRBJ2-1
V: TRBV6-5
DNA: TGTGCCAGCAGAACTAGCGGGGGGGCGGATGAGCAGTTCTTC
CDR3: CASRTSGGADEQFF

size: NA
D: NA
J: TRBJ1-1
V: TRBV30
DNA: TGTGCCTGGAGTGTCATGAACACTGAAGCTTTCTTT
CDR3: CAWSVMNTEAFF